A selection of T cell receptor beta chains follows, all from one sample in a study of glioma-infiltrating T cells after dendritic cell vaccination. TCRdb's table, derived via immunoSEQ multiplex PCR, lists solely in-frame clones and lacks some. The table has roughly 88,000 clones, about 81% seen once. Sequencing used blood, obtained after dendritic cell vaccination. The source is a human donor with glioblastoma. The CDR3 runs from the conserved cysteine through the conserved F or W. Each record gives: V gene, CDR3 protein.

>TRBV9
CASSEGATNEKLFF
>TRBV28
CASSVRRGRDYGYTF
>TRBV7-2
CASSVRTGSNQPQHF
>TRBV6-5
CASSYRGATKNIQYF
>TRBV11-2
CASSLGPSVFF
>TRBV5-1
CASSTFYQGVSYNEQFF
>TRBV9
CASSVGQGVGKLFF
>TRBV7-2
CASSTRTATDYGYTF
>TRBV19
CASSMVGGARTGELFF
>TRBV6-5
CASSTQSNQPQHF
>TRBV15
CATSRAGDRGPYGYTF
>TRBV7-2
CASSVQGAYGYTF
>TRBV29-1
CSPKQGTEAFF
>TRBV5-1
CASRPGRTGELFF
>TRBV6-5
CASNRGRGNTEAFF
>TRBV7-2
CASSNYQETQYF
>TRBV5-1
CASSFPTGGDETQYF
>TRBV6-5
CASSSLTGANQPQHF
>TRBV9
CASSVDFGELFF
>TRBV5-1
CASSRDRGEDEQYF
>TRBV25-1
CASSKEGTGGYEQYF
>TRBV10-3
CAINMDGLNQPQHF
>TRBV9
CASSVASGGAGEQFF
>TRBV7-3
CASSAPGLAGNEQFF
>TRBV6-5
CASSYRGTGGTEAFF
>TRBV10-3
CAISESIEVAFF
>TRBV18
CASSQLATNTGELFF
>TRBV10-3
CAIWTAGHYEQYF
>TRBV5-6
CASSLGQGAASPLHF
>TRBV5-1
CASSPALQGADRETQYF
>TRBV19
CASSTKTGVEQFF
>TRBV5-1
CASSFGTSQETQYF
>TRBV4-1
CASSPGQGFPRF
>TRBV19
CASSPRVTTGELFF
>TRBV7-2
CASSLQGASPGDTIYF